What follows describes a single T cell receptor (beta chain). Recruited during active infection, patients (from Seattle) were subsequently followed longitudinally. Original processing methods: Reference gene primers were amplified, and this amplification served to estimate nucleated cell counts. Repertoires were generated with immunoSEQ multiplex PCR, while TCRdb's copy carries only in-frame clones and drops some. V, J and clone size reflect that table, while D and trimming were determined from the DNA. The sample holds 100,000 to 150,000 clones, roughly 80% seen once. This record comes from a study of blood T cell repertoires in COVID-19. Overall study context: COVID-19 samples collected from the United States, Italy and Spain covered acute and convalescent phases. T cells, B-cell-depleted T cells, or PBMCs provided the cDNA or gDNA that served as material.

The germline V gene has CDR1 LNHDA and CDR2 SQIVND (reference sequence). Between the trimmed V and J ends, which lost 2 bases and 0 bases, there was a span of 4 bases. The CDR3 consists of 14 residues. The sequenced material came from peripheral blood. The chain carries TRBV19 and TRBJ1-4, with D unclear. The clonotype comes from an elderly man with COVID-19, enrolled during active disease. CDR3 nucleotides: TGTGCCAGTAGTATACAGTCAACTAATGAAAAACTGTTTTTT. The encoded protein is CASSIQSTNEKLFF.